The 29 T cell receptor delta chains below come from one sample, sequenced in a study of gamma delta lymphoproliferative disorders and STAT genes. Genomic DNA from isolated PBMCs served as the sequencing template. TCRdb processed the multiplex PCR reads again with the CATT caller. The sample has 600 to 850 delta-chain clones; around 5.1% are singletons. Sequencing was carried out using blood. The receptor set was obtained from a human donor with gamma-delta T-cell large granular lymphocyte leukemia.

There are a few counts of this clone. A far larger clone differs by one base, so this is likely a read error. The same CDR3 is also encoded by other DNA sequences in this sample. This chain joins TRDV2 and TRDJ1, with 13 nucleotides matching TRDD3. Germline V gene lookup returns CDR1 GEAIGNYY and CDR2 EKD. The CDR3 totals 19 residues. The CDR3 region is CACDRITGGYAKGSDKLIF. As DNA, the CDR3 is TGTGCCTGCGACAGGATTACTGGGGGATACGCTAAGGGGTCCGATAAACTCATCTTT.

A note on this clone: TCRdb pairs this DNA with a much larger clone's protein that differs at residue 6, likely a read error; the protein shown was translated from the DNA. The V and J genes are TRDV2 and TRDJ1; D is uncertain. The germline V gene has CDR1 GEAIGNYY and CDR2 EKD. V was cut by 0 bases and J by 0 bases, with 7 bases left in between. This CDR3 has 14 amino acids. The CDR3 DNA follows: TGTGCCTGTGACACCGCATCATACACCGATAAACTCATCTTT. This gives the protein CACDTASYTDKLIF.

A few counts support this clone. A read error likely explains this, since a far larger clone differs by one base. This CDR3 is also generated by other DNA sequences in the sample. The chain couples TRDV2 to TRDJ1; TRDD3 agrees at 13 bases. Trimming cost V 2 bases and J 5 bases; bases outside gene matches: 16. The CDR3 loop spans 19 amino acids. CDR1 is GEAIGNYY and CDR2 is EKD in the germline V gene. CDR3 sequence reads: CACDRITGGYAKGSDKLIF. CDR3 DNA: TGTGCCTGTGACAGGATTACTGGGGGATACGCTAAGGGGTCTGATAAACTCATCTTT.

This clone was detected only a few times. A much larger clone sits a single nucleotide away, making a read error possible. The same CDR3 can be traced to other DNA sequences in this sample. The V and J genes are TRDV3 and TRDJ1, with 8 bases that match TRDD3. The CDR3 has 15 residues. Germline assignment: CDR1 TVYSNPD and CDR2 GDNSRS (reference sequence). The CDR3 coding sequence is TGTGCCTTCCCAGGTGGGATACGAAACACTGATAAACTCATCTTT. Amino acids: CAFPGGIRNTDKLIF.

Comments on this clone: The protein given by TCRdb reflects a much larger clone and differs at residue 10 from this DNA's translation, likely from a read error; the protein shown is the DNA's translation. V usage is TRDV2 and J usage is TRDJ1, with TRDD3 matching 10 bases. Unmatched junction bases numbered 15, after V lost 0 bases and J lost 3 bases. The CDR3 contains 19 residues. In germline, CDR1 is GEAIGNYY, CDR2 EKD. CDR3 nucleotides: TGTGCCTGTGACACCGTCACTGGGGGATGCGGAAAAGGGGCCGATAAACTCATCTTT. This encodes CACDTVTGGCGKGADKLIF.

About this clone: The protein recorded in TCRdb matches a much larger clone and deviates from this DNA's translation at residue 5, suggesting a read error; the protein here is obtained by translating the DNA. The V and J genes are TRDV2 and TRDJ1; 11 positions agree with TRDD3. This CDR3 has 16 residues. Per the germline V gene, CDR1 is GEAIGNYY and CDR2 is EKD. The V gene end was trimmed by 4 bases and the J gene end by 3 bases; junction bases not matched to a gene: 9. The CDR3 protein is CACEDGGYGWADKLIF. The CDR3 DNA reads TGTGCCTGTGAGGATGGGGGATACGGGTGGGCCGATAAACTCATCTTT.

The sample holds a few counts of this clone. A much larger clone lies a single base off, so this may be a read error. This rearrangement joins TRDV2 to TRDJ1; TRDD3 matches at 12 bases. From germline, CDR1 is GEAIGNYY and CDR2 EKD. This CDR3 comprises 17 residues. Written as DNA, the CDR3 is TGTGCCCGTGACGGACTGGGGGATACAAGGGGCACCGATAAACTCATCTTT. Its translation: CARDGLGDTRGTDKLIF.

This clone was detected a few times. A far bigger clonotype differs at one base, so this is likely a read error. Different DNA sequences within this sample yield the same CDR3. The rearrangement uses TRDV2 and TRDJ1; 8 bases are a match to TRDD3. From germline, CDR1 is GEAIGNYY and CDR2 EKD. The CDR3 contains 15 residues. The CDR3 is CACDTVGDRGDKLIF. CDR3 bases: TGCGCCTGTGACACCGTGGGGGATCGTGGCGATAAACTCATCTTT.

This clone showed up just a few times. One base separates it from a far larger clone, so it is likely a read error. Other nucleotide sequences in the sample specify the same CDR3. V and J are TRDV2 and TRDJ1; TRDD3 aligns across 13 bases. The J segment lost 3 bases and the V segment lost 0 bases, leaving 12 bases of the junction unmatched. Germline loops: CDR1 GEAIGNYY, CDR2 EKD. The CDR3 extends over 19 amino acids. The DNA for the CDR3 is TGTGCCTGTGACACCGTCACTGGGGGATACGGAAAAGGAGCCGATAAACTCATCTTT. This encodes CACDTVTGGYGKGADKLIF.

This clone showed up just a few times. A far larger clone is one base from this, pointing to a likely read error. Additional DNA sequences in this sample encode the identical CDR3. This chain links TRDV2 with TRDJ1, with 13 bases identical to TRDD3. Per the germline V gene, CDR1 is GEAIGNYY and CDR2 is EKD. The CDR3 has 19 residues. Unmatched junction bases numbered 12, after V lost 0 bases and J lost 3 bases. CDR3 amino acids: CACDTVTGGYGKGADKLIF. In nucleotides, the CDR3 is TGTGCCTGTGACACCGTCACTGGGGGATACGGAAAGGGGGCCGATAAACTCATCTTT.

With regard to this clone: Translating this DNA gives a protein that differs at residue 6 from the TCRdb one, which belongs to a much larger clone; a read error is likely, and the protein shown is this translation. The CDR3 protein is CACDTFSTGGYDADKLIF. The DNA of the CDR3 is TGTGCCTGTGACACATTCTCTACTGGGGGATACGACGCCGATAAACTCATCTTT. The chain is built from TRDV2 and TRDJ1; 13 bases are shared with TRDD3. The CDR3 loop spans 18 amino acids. Germline V gene lookup returns CDR1 GEAIGNYY and CDR2 EKD. V shed 1 base and J 3 bases; nucleotides not matched to a gene: 10.

This clone turned up a few times. TCRdb records a much larger clone's protein for this DNA, with a difference at residue 12 that likely arises from a read error; the protein given is the translation of the DNA. The chain uses TRDV2 and TRDJ1; possible D gene TRDD3, 6 bases. CDR3 length: 14 residues. Germline V gene sequence: CDR1 GEAIGNYY, CDR2 EKD. The CDR3 bases are TGTGCCTGTAACTCGCTGGGGATCCCCGATAAACGCATCTTT. Protein sequence: CACNSLGIPDKRIF.

This clone is medium-sized. The identical CDR3 is also encoded by other nucleotide sequences in the sample. V gene TRDV2 combines with J gene TRDJ1; 12 positions agree with TRDD3. CDR1 and CDR2 from the germline V gene are GEAIGNYY and EKD. The CDR3 runs 16 residues. Germline trimming cut 1 base from V and 0 bases from J; bases unmatched to any gene: 2. The CDR3 nucleotides are TGTGCCTGTGACACGCTGGGGGATACGAACACCGATAAACTCATCTTT. It encodes CACDTLGDTNTDKLIF.

This clone appeared many times. A single base is all that separates this from a far larger clone, so a read error is likely. This specimen includes other DNA sequences encoding the same CDR3. This chain connects TRDV2 to TRDJ1; 10 nucleotides line up with TRDD3. J lost 4 bases, V lost 7 bases, and 8 bases had no gene match. Looked up from germline, CDR1 is GEAIGNYY and CDR2 is EKD. The CDR3 sequence is 14 residues long. The CDR3 bases are TGTGCCTGCGACCTACTGGGGGATGGCGATAAACTCATCTTT. The encoded protein is CACDLLGDGDKLIF.

In this sample, this clone is medium-sized (0.01 to 0.1%). A single base is all that separates this from a far larger clone, so a read error is likely. This chain links TRDV2 with TRDJ3; 7 bases match TRDD3. The V gene's germline CDR1 is GEAIGNYY and CDR2 EKD. CDR3 length: 18 amino acids. CDR3 sequence: CACDSTGEISWGTRQMFF. CDR3 DNA sequence: TGTGCCTGTGACTCTACTGGGGAGATCTCCTGGGGCACCCGACAGATGTTTTTC.

A note on this clone: This probably arose from a read error, given a far larger clone one base away. Additional DNA sequences in this sample encode the identical CDR3. This chain joins TRDV2 and TRDJ1; D is ambiguous. This CDR3 spans 14 amino acids. The germline V gene has CDR1 GEAIGNYY and CDR2 EKD. CDR3 protein: CACDTVSYTDKLIF. CDR3 coding DNA: TGCGCCTGTGACACCGTATCATACACCGATAAACTCATCTTT.

A word on this clone: A read error is likely here: a far larger clone is one base away. Additional DNA sequences in this sample encode the identical CDR3. The chain uses TRDV2 and TRDJ1; tentatively, D is TRDD3 (6 bases). CDR3 size: 14 residues. The germline V gene has CDR1 GEAIGNYY and CDR2 EKD. The CDR3 sequence is CACNSLGIPDKLIF. CDR3 DNA: TGTGCCTGTAACTCGCTGGGGATCCCCGACAAACTCATCTTT.

Within the sample, this clone is medium-sized (0.01 to 0.1%). A read error is likely here: a far larger clone is one base away. This chain connects TRDV2 to TRDJ1; TRDD3 aligns across 10 bases. CDR3 size: 19 residues. Germline CDR1 reads GEAIGNYY; CDR2 reads EKD. The CDR3 region is CARDTVEGWGIQAGDKLIF. The CDR3 DNA follows: TGTGCCCGTGACACCGTAGAGGGATGGGGGATACAGGCGGGCGATAAACTCATCTTT.

Comment on this clone: This sequence may be a read error, since a much larger clone differs from it by one base. J is TRDJ3 and V is TRDV2, with D possibly being TRDD3 (5 bases). There are 21 residues in the CDR3. Germline loops: CDR1 GEAIGNYY, CDR2 EKD. The CDR3 is CACDTMSQRTWSAWDARQMFF. For the CDR3, the DNA is TGTGCCTGTGACACCATGAGCCAAAGGACCTGGAGCGCCTGGGACGCCCGACAGATGTTTTTC.

Sample share makes this clone medium-sized (0.01 to 0.1%). This likely reflects a read error, since a far larger clone is one base away. The same CDR3 can be traced to other DNA sequences in this sample. The chain uses TRDV2 and TRDJ3, with 7 bases lining up with TRDD3. Trimming took 7 bases from V and 0 from J; bases not matched to a gene: 11. CDR3 length: 18 residues. Germline loops: CDR1 GEAIGNYY, CDR2 EKD. CDR3 DNA sequence: TGTGCCTGCGACTCTACTGGGGAGATCTCCTGGGACACCCGACAGATGTTTTTC. Translating it yields CACDSTGEISWDTRQMFF.

This clone is a singleton in its sample. This chain uses TRDV2 with TRDJ1; 11 bases are a match to TRDD3. The CDR3 contains 15 residues. With V trimmed by 3 bases and J by 6 bases, 8 bases remained unmatched. The V gene's germline CDR1 is GEAIGNYY and CDR2 EKD. CDR3 in amino acids: CACDLLGDRVNKLIF. CDR3 DNA sequence: TGTGCCTGTGACCTACTGGGGGATAGGGTAAATAAACTCATCTTT.

This chain connects TRDV2 to TRDJ3; D remains ambiguous. The CDR3 runs 17 residues. Germline V CDR1 and CDR2: GEAIGNYY, EKD. V shed 0 bases and J shed 0 bases, with 8 bases lying between them. In nucleotides, the CDR3 is TGTGCCTGTGACACCGCGGGAAGCTCCTGGGACACCCGACAGATGTTTTTC. It codes for CACDTAGSSWDTRQMFF.

This clone was seen more than once but under ten times. The mismatch at residue 13 between this DNA's translation and the TCRdb protein of a much larger clone likely reflects a read error; the protein shown is translated from the DNA. This rearrangement joins TRDV2 to TRDJ1, with 10 nucleotides matching TRDD3. This CDR3 contains 14 residues. Germline assignment: CDR1 GEAIGNYY and CDR2 EKD. Written as DNA, the CDR3 is TGTGCCTGTGACCTACTGGGGGATGGCGATAAACTCACCTTT. It translates to CACDLLGDGDKLTF.

As for this clone: One base separates it from a far larger clone, so it is likely a read error. The sample holds other DNA sequences that translate to the same CDR3. This chain connects TRDV2 to TRDJ1; 7 nucleotides agree with TRDD3. Germline V gives CDR1 GEAIGNYY, CDR2 EKD. This CDR3 spans 17 amino acids. As DNA, the CDR3 is TGTGCCTGTGACACCGTACGGGGGATCCAATACACCGACAAACTCATCTTT. This encodes CACDTVRGIQYTDKLIF.

This clone was counted between two and nine times. The likely explanation is a read error, given a far larger clone one base away. Additional DNA sequences in this sample encode the identical CDR3. The J gene is TRDJ1, the V gene TRDV2; TRDD3 matches 10 bases. The CDR3 has 18 amino acids. Germline V gene sequence: CDR1 GEAIGNYY, CDR2 EKD. The chain's CDR3 is CACDTLSRGIRRTDKLIF. Here the CDR3 DNA reads TGTGCCTGTGACACCTTAAGCCGGGGGATACGTCGTACCGATAAGCTCATCTTT.

This clone is medium-sized (0.01 to 0.1%) by share. A read error is likely here: a far larger clone is one base away. The sample holds other DNA sequences that translate to the same CDR3. The chain joins TRDV2 to TRDJ3; 7 nucleotides agree with TRDD3. Germline loops: CDR1 GEAIGNYY, CDR2 EKD. The CDR3 spans 18 residues. CDR3 residues: CACDSTGEISWDTRQMFF. CDR3 bases: TGTGCCTGTGACTCTACTGGGGAGATCTCCTGGGACACCCGGCAGATGTTTTTC.

By share, this clone ranks as medium-sized. The identical CDR3 is also encoded by other nucleotide sequences in the sample. The V call is TRDV2, the J call TRDJ3; D is possibly TRDD3 (6 bases). Germline loops: CDR1 GEAIGNYY, CDR2 EKD. V lost 1 base to trimming and J lost 0 bases, with 12 bases between them. CDR3 length equals 18 residues. In nucleotides, the CDR3 is TGTGCCTGTGACACTGGGGGCCCCAGCTCCTGGGACACCCGACAGATGTTTTTC. This codes for CACDTGGPSSWDTRQMFF.

Of note for this clone: One base separates it from a far larger clone, so it is likely a read error. The chain couples TRDV2 to TRDJ1; D is possibly TRDD3 (5 bases). V lost 0 bases and J lost 10, with 20 bases in between. The CDR3 covers 15 residues. The germline CDR1 and CDR2 sequences are GEAIGNYY and EKD. The CDR3 loop is CACDTLEGADKGLIF. The CDR3 nucleotides read TGTGCCTGTGACACCCTTGAGGGGGCTGATAAGGGACTCATCTTT.

This clone was counted only a few times. The rearrangement uses TRDV3 and TRDJ1; 11 nucleotides agree with TRDD3. Trimming took 4 bases from V and 0 from J; bases not matched to a gene: 13. Germline V CDR1 and CDR2: TVYSNPD, GDNSRS (reference sequence). The CDR3 is 17 residues long. CDR3 amino acids: CACWGIPGGSYTDKLIF. DNA of the CDR3: TGTGCCTGCTGGGGGATACCCGGCGGTTCGTACACCGATAAACTCATCTTT.